The 12 T cell receptor beta chains listed next were all sequenced from one sample in a study of cytomegalovirus exposure and HLA in healthy donors. The primer mix had 60 Vbeta and 13 Jbeta primers. Sequencing was performed with immunoSEQ multiplex PCR; in TCRdb, only in-frame clones are kept and a portion is missing. Its table records around 130,000 clones. Sample: PBMCs. The receptor source for this set is a woman aged 55-75 years in good health and CMV-seronegative.

This chain joins TRBV2 and TRBJ2-7; the match to TRBD1 covers 9 bases. The V gene end was trimmed by 4 bases and the J gene end by 6 bases; junction bases not matched to a gene: 7. CDR3 length: 14 residues. Germline V gene lookup returns CDR1 SNHLY and CDR2 FYNNEI. This CDR3 is CASSVRDRESEQYF. For the CDR3, the DNA is TGTGCCAGCAGTGTCCGGGACAGGGAAAGCGAGCAGTACTTC.

The CDR3 nucleotides read TGTGCCACCAGCCCCATGACAGCAAACACTGAAGCTTTCTTT. Translated: CATSPMTANTEAFF. The V call is TRBV15, the J call TRBJ1-1; TRBD1 is a possible D gene (5 bases). The V and J ends lost 5 bases and 2 bases respectively, with 12 bases between them. In germline, CDR1 is LNHNV, CDR2 YYDKDF (reference sequence). CDR3 length: 14 residues.

The chain recombines TRBV27 with TRBJ1-2; 8 positions match TRBD1. Losses at the gene ends were 5 bases for V and 1 base for J; bases not matched to a gene: 15. CDR1 is MNHEY and CDR2 is SMNVEV in the germline V gene (reference sequence). This CDR3 comprises 18 residues. The CDR3 loop is CASSNIVNQGAGNYGYTF. Here the CDR3 DNA reads TGTGCCAGCAGTAACATAGTAAACCAGGGGGCAGGTAACTATGGCTACACCTTC.

The V call is TRBV5-5, the J call TRBJ2-7, with 9 bases lining up with TRBD1. The V gene's germline CDR1 is SGHKS and CDR2 YYEKEE (reference sequence). The CDR3 runs 14 residues. The V gene end was trimmed by 4 bases and the J gene end by 3 bases; junction bases not matched to a gene: 5. The CDR3, as DNA: TGTGCCAGCAGCATAAGGACAGGGGACTACGAGCAGTACTTC. Amino acids: CASSIRTGDYEQYF.

V is TRBV4-2 and J is TRBJ1-4; weak D call: TRBD1 (5 bases). Trimming removed 0 bases at V and 7 bases at J, with 12 bases between. This CDR3 comprises 15 residues. Germline V gene sequence: CDR1 LGHNA, CDR2 YNFKEQ. The CDR3 loop is CASSQEGGGREKLFF. The CDR3 DNA follows: TGTGCCAGCAGCCAAGAGGGGGGGGGTCGTGAAAAACTGTTTTTT.

The CDR3 is CASSLDRTFLEQYF. The CDR3 nucleotides are TGTGCCAGCAGCTTAGATCGGACATTCTTGGAGCAGTACTTC. The chain is built from TRBV7-9 and TRBJ2-7; the D gene is possibly TRBD1 (5 bases). Germline V gives CDR1 SEHNR, CDR2 FQNEAQ (reference sequence). There are 14 residues in the CDR3. Trimming left V 1 base short and J 7 bases short, with 14 bases between.

V usage is TRBV9 and J usage is TRBJ2-3, with a weak D call TRBD1 (6 bases). This CDR3 has 15 amino acids. Germline CDR1 reads SGDLS; CDR2 reads YYNGEE. Trimming cost V 0 bases and J 0 bases, with 8 bases left between them. DNA of the CDR3: TGTGCCAGCAGCGTAGAGGGGGTAAGCACAGATACGCAGTATTTT. Its protein product is CASSVEGVSTDTQYF. The full variable domain, with the rest looked up from reference TRBV9 and TRBJ2-3, is DSGVTQTPKHLITATGQRVTLRCSPRSGDLSVYWYQQSLDQGLQFLIQYYNGEERAKGNILERFSAQQFPDLHSELNLSSLELGDSALYFCASSVEGVSTDTQYFGPGTRLTVL.

The V gene is TRBV27, the J gene TRBJ2-7; 9 nucleotides align to TRBD2. Trimming cost V 4 bases and J 4 bases; bases outside gene matches: 8. The CDR3 runs 15 residues. The germline CDR1 and CDR2 sequences are MNHEY and SMNVEV (reference sequence). CDR3 region: CASSSAASGAYEQYF. The CDR3 region has the DNA TGTGCCAGCAGTTCCGCGGCTAGCGGGGCTTACGAGCAGTACTTC.

The CDR3 nucleotides are TGTGCCAGCAGCTCCCTAGCAGGTACCAACTATGGCTACACCTTC. Translation gives CASSSLAGTNYGYTF. V usage is TRBV5-4 and J usage is TRBJ1-2; no clear D gene. CDR3 length: 15 amino acids. Trimming pared 3 bases from V and 2 bases from J, leaving 14 bases between. Germline V gene lookup returns CDR1 SGHNT and CDR2 YYREEE (reference sequence).

A word on this clone: At one end the junction does not follow the germline gene, possibly because of a read error. This chain joins TRBV25-1 and TRBJ2-5, with 14 bases that match TRBD2. CDR1 and CDR2 (germline): MGHDK, SYGVNS. The CDR3 length is 17 residues. The CDR3 nucleotides read TGTGCCAACAGTGAATGGAGACTAGCGGGAGGGCCACAGACCCAGTACTTC. Translated: CANSEWRLAGGPQTQYF. Combining the CDR3 with reference TRBV25-1 and TRBJ2-5 gives the whole variable domain EADIYQTPRYLVIGTGKKITLECSQTMGHDKMYWYQQDPGMELHLIHYSYGVNSTEKGDLSSESTVSRIRTEHFPLTLESARPSHTSQYLCANSEWRLAGGPQTQYFGPGTRLLVL.

This chain joins TRBV5-3 and TRBJ1-1; no firm D call. TRBV5-3 is classed as an ORF, of uncertain function. V lost 0 bases to trimming and J lost 1 base, with 13 bases between them. The CDR3 has 16 residues. For the CDR3, the DNA is TGTGCCAGAAGCTTGGCCCACGGACTGAAGAACACTGAAGCTTTCTTT. It encodes CARSLAHGLKNTEAFF.

The chain combines TRBV5-4 with TRBJ2-7; 7 bases are a match to TRBD1. After removal of 2 bases from V and 3 bases from J, the junction contained 8 bases not matched to a gene. Germline V CDR1 and CDR2: SGHNT, YYREEE (reference sequence). CDR3 length equals 15 residues. CDR3 residues: CASSFPGQLLYEQYF. CDR3 DNA sequence: TGTGCCAGCAGCTTCCCGGGACAGTTACTCTACGAGCAGTACTTC.